The 30 T cell receptor beta chains reported below all come from one sample, sequenced in a study of shared T cell receptors in the human thymus. Sequenced by immunoSEQ multiplex PCR; TCRdb stores in-frame clones only, minus some. The repertoire holds 600,000 or so clones, with 87% as singletons. This sample was also put to use in a study of human thymus T cells.

Input material: thymocytes. These receptor sequences come from a boy under three years old with a congenital heart defect.

This clone was counted only a few times. The rearrangement links TRBV5-4 to TRBJ2-1; D is unresolved. The CDR3 extends over 11 amino acids. Germline-derived CDR1 and CDR2 are SGHNT and YYREEE (reference sequence). Deletions cut 4 bases from V and 9 bases from J, with 8 bases between. The DNA for the CDR3 is TGTGCCAGCAGCCCAGGTAGTGAGCAGTTCTTC. This codes for CASSPGSEQFF. Using reference TRBV5-4 and TRBJ2-1 for the parts outside the CDR3, the full variable domain is ETGVTQSPTHLIKTRGQQVTLRCSSQSGHNTVSWYQQALGQGPQFIFQYYREEENGRGNFPPRFSGLQFPNYSSELNVNALELDDSALYLCASSPGSEQFFGPGTRLTVL.

The gene calls are TRBV27 and TRBJ1-5; maybe TRBD1 (5 bases). Deletions cut 5 bases from V and 6 bases from J, with 17 bases between. Germline V gene lookup returns CDR1 MNHEY and CDR2 SMNVEV (reference sequence). CDR3 length: 15 residues. This chain's CDR3 is CASSPHLSTGQPQHF. As DNA, the CDR3 is TGTGCCAGCAGTCCCCATCTTTCCACAGGTCAGCCCCAGCATTTT.

This chain uses TRBV19 with TRBJ1-5; TRBD1 matches 10 bases. This CDR3 spans 17 amino acids. With 4 bases clipped from V and 0 bases from J, the junction kept 6 bases outside the gene matches. Per the germline V gene, CDR1 is LNHDA and CDR2 is SQIVND (reference sequence). The CDR3 is CASSTSGTGVSNQPQHF. CDR3 nucleotides: TGTGCCAGTAGTACATCCGGGACAGGGGTTAGCAATCAGCCCCAGCATTTT.

The V call is TRBV6-6, the J call TRBJ1-1; the D gene is possibly TRBD1 (6 bases). V was shortened by 7 bases and J by 1 base, with 10 bases between the two germline ends. Germline V gene sequence: CDR1 MNHNY, CDR2 SVGAGI (reference sequence). The CDR3 sequence is 13 residues long. CDR3 coding DNA: TGTGCCAGCATTCGCAGGGGGAACACTGAAGCTTTCTTT. Its protein product is CASIRRGNTEAFF.

The rearrangement links TRBV9 to TRBJ1-6; tentatively, D is TRBD1 (6 bases). This CDR3 is built from 16 residues. From germline, CDR1 is SGDLS and CDR2 YYNGEE. V lost 0 bases and J 7 bases, leaving 14 bases between the germline ends. CDR3 nucleotides: TGTGCCAGCAGCGTAGGGGGGGGCGCGGAGAATTCACCCCTCCACTTT. Amino acid sequence: CASSVGGGAENSPLHF.

The chain is built from TRBV11-3 and TRBJ1-5; D might be TRBD1 (5 bases). The CDR3 extends over 15 amino acids. CDR1 SGHNT and CDR2 YENEEA come from the germline V gene. V was trimmed by 8 bases and J by 4 bases, leaving 18 bases between them. The CDR3 region is CASLLGVLKNQPQHF. CDR3 sequence (DNA): TGTGCCAGCCTTTTAGGGGTTTTGAAAAATCAGCCCCAGCATTTT.

This chain links TRBV19 with TRBJ1-6, with a possible D match to TRBD1 (6 bases). The V end was cut by 3 bases, the J end by 6 bases, with 15 bases between. The length of the CDR3 is 16 residues. Germline CDR1 reads LNHDA; CDR2 reads SQIVND (reference sequence). The CDR3 reads CASSIAHRETNSPLHF. The DNA for the CDR3 is TGTGCCAGTAGTATCGCACACAGGGAAACTAATTCACCCCTCCACTTT.

The V call is TRBV28, the J call TRBJ1-1, with D possibly being TRBD1 (5 bases). There are 11 residues in the CDR3. Germline V gene sequence: CDR1 MDHEN, CDR2 SYDVKM. Trimming cost V 10 bases and J 1 base, with 7 bases left between them. CDR3 in DNA: TGTGCCACGACAGCGAACACTGAAGCTTTCTTT. Translated: CATTANTEAFF.

The rearrangement links TRBV10-3 to TRBJ2-2, with 10 bases lining up with TRBD2. The CDR3 is 17 amino acids. Germline trimming cut 2 bases from V and 5 bases from J; bases unmatched to any gene: 8. Germline V gene sequence: CDR1 ENHRY, CDR2 SYGVKD. CDR3 amino acids: CAISEALAGEGTGELFF. CDR3 sequence (DNA): TGTGCCATCAGTGAGGCCCTAGCGGGAGAGGGAACCGGGGAGCTGTTTTTT.

The genes are TRBV10-1 and TRBJ2-7; TRBD1 matches at 9 bases. V lost 2 bases to trimming and J lost 5 bases; unmatched junction nucleotides: 7. CDR3 length equals 15 residues. Germline loops: CDR1 WNHNN, CDR2 SYGVQD (reference sequence). The CDR3 sequence is CASSETRDRDHEQYF. CDR3 DNA: TGCGCCAGCAGTGAGACGAGGGACAGGGACCACGAGCAGTACTTC.

The chain has TRBV19 and TRBJ1-5; D unresolved. This CDR3 is 14 amino acids long. Germline V CDR1 and CDR2: LNHDA, SQIVND (reference sequence). V was shortened by 2 bases and J by 0 bases, with 5 bases between the two germline ends. The CDR3, as DNA: TGTGCCAGTAGTATAATTCATAGCAATCAGCCCCAGCATTTT. It encodes CASSIIHSNQPQHF.

The chain combines TRBV29-1 with TRBJ1-1; 7 nucleotides match TRBD1. Germline CDR1 reads SQVTM; CDR2 reads ANQGSEA. The CDR3 spans 13 residues. Germline trimming cut 6 bases from V and 4 bases from J; bases unmatched to any gene: 8. The CDR3, as DNA: TGCAGCGTGGGGACAGATCGGGTCACTGAAGCTTTCTTT. Its protein is CSVGTDRVTEAFF.

Details on this clone: One end of the junction is discordant with germline, which a read error may explain. This rearrangement joins TRBV7-9 to TRBJ2-5; the D gene is possibly TRBD1 (6 bases). This CDR3 is 15 amino acids long. Germline loops: CDR1 SEHNR, CDR2 FQNEAQ (reference sequence). The CDR3: CASSLEDKQGPPRHF. The CDR3 DNA reads as TGTGCCAGCAGCTTAGAGGATAAACAGGGCCCGCCTAGGCACTTC. The full variable domain, completed using reference TRBV7-9 and TRBJ2-5, is DTGVSQNPRHKITKRGQNVTFRCDPISEHNRLYWYRQTLGQGPEFLTYFQNEAQLEKSRLLSDRFSAERPKGSFSTLEIQRTEQGDSAMYLCASSLEDKQGPPRHFGPGTRLLVL.

The gene calls are TRBV27 and TRBJ1-1; D gene unclear. The V gene lost 7 bases and the J gene lost 0 bases, with 9 bases spanning the gap. The CDR3 has 13 residues. CDR1 MNHEY and CDR2 SMNVEV come from the germline V gene (reference sequence). The CDR3 loop is CASTNLLNTEAFF. As DNA, the CDR3 is TGTGCCAGCACTAACCTTTTGAACACTGAAGCTTTCTTT.

CDR3 loop: CASSPDEGRQGKYRGSPLHF. CDR3 sequence (DNA): TGTGCCAGCTCACCCGATGAGGGGAGGCAGGGAAAGTATAGAGGCTCACCCCTCCACTTT. V is TRBV18 and J is TRBJ1-6; D may be TRBD1 (5 bases). The V end lost 3 bases, the J end lost 10 bases, and 31 bases lay between the germline ends. Germline CDR1 reads KGHSH; CDR2 reads LQKENI. The CDR3 is 20 residues long.

The CDR3 sequence: CASSIAAGNTEAFF. The CDR3 bases are TGTGCCAGTAGTATAGCTGCGGGGAACACTGAAGCTTTCTTT. The genes are TRBV19 and TRBJ1-1; no definite D call. Germline lookup yields CDR1 LNHDA and CDR2 SQIVND (reference sequence). V lost 1 base to trimming and J lost 1 base, with 7 bases between them. This CDR3 spans 14 amino acids.

The CDR3 loop is CASSERGQGSSYEQYF. DNA of the CDR3: TGTGCCAGCAGTGAACGTGGACAGGGGTCGTCCTACGAGCAGTACTTC. The V and J genes are TRBV6-1 and TRBJ2-7, with TRBD1 matching over 9 bases. The CDR3 has 16 residues. From germline, CDR1 is MNHNS and CDR2 SASEGT. V lost 2 bases and J lost 1; bases outside the gene matches: 6.

This clone came up once. The sample contains more than one DNA sequence encoding this CDR3. The chain carries TRBV5-1 and TRBJ1-1; TRBD1 matches at 9 bases. From germline, CDR1 is SGHRS and CDR2 YFSETQ. V lost 4 bases to trimming and J lost 1 base; unmatched junction nucleotides: 2. This CDR3 contains 14 residues. CDR3 bases: TGCGCCAGCAGCAGGGGACAGGGGAACACTGAAGCTTTCTTT. Translation gives CASSRGQGNTEAFF.

This clone was seen a single time. This chain uses TRBV7-9 with TRBJ2-3, with D possibly TRBD1 on 6 matching bases. Germline CDR1 and CDR2: SEHNR and FQNEAQ (reference sequence). V lost 7 bases and J lost 6, with 20 bases in between. The CDR3 contains 15 residues. Here the CDR3 DNA reads TGTGCCAGCACCCCAGGGTCACCCCAGGGGGATACGCAGTATTTT. The encoded protein is CASTPGSPQGDTQYF. The variable domain in full, completed from reference TRBV7-9 and TRBJ2-3, reads DTGVSQNPRHKITKRGQNVTFRCDPISEHNRLYWYRQTLGQGPEFLTYFQNEAQLEKSRLLSDRFSAERPKGSFSTLEIQRTEQGDSAMYLCASTPGSPQGDTQYFGPGTRLTVL.

The V call is TRBV10-3, the J call TRBJ2-5; 13 bases match TRBD2. V gave up 3 bases and J gave up 0 bases; unmatched junction bases: 10. CDR3 length equals 19 residues. Germline V CDR1 and CDR2: ENHRY, SYGVKD. The CDR3 reads CAISDSWTSGGGYQETQYF. The CDR3 DNA follows: TGTGCCATCAGTGATTCCTGGACTAGCGGGGGAGGATACCAAGAGACCCAGTACTTC.

The V call is TRBV5-1, the J call TRBJ2-7; 8 bases agree with TRBD1. V was pared by 5 bases and J by 0 bases, with 16 bases of the junction left unmatched. The CDR3 consists of 18 residues. Looked up from germline, CDR1 is SGHRS and CDR2 is YFSETQ. The CDR3 DNA reads as TGCGCCAGCAGTTCCACGCCCAGGACAGGGAACAGCTCCTACGAGCAGTACTTC. It codes for CASSSTPRTGNSSYEQYF.

J is TRBJ1-2 and V is TRBV6-4; TRBD1 matches 8 bases. The length of the CDR3 is 16 residues. V lost 6 bases, J lost 3 bases, and 12 bases stayed unmatched. Per the germline V gene, CDR1 is MRHNA and CDR2 is SNTAGT. The CDR3 nucleotides read TGTGCCAGCAGCCCCAGGGCGAGACAGGGGCACTATGGCTACACCTTC. It is translated as CASSPRARQGHYGYTF.

The chain uses TRBV11-2 and TRBJ2-7, with 7 bases aligning to TRBD1. CDR3 length: 14 residues. With V trimmed by 7 bases and J by 2 bases, 8 bases remained unmatched. Germline CDR1 reads SGHAT; CDR2 reads FQNNGV. The CDR3: CASTTGTVTYEQYF. Here the CDR3 DNA reads TGTGCCAGCACTACCGGGACAGTAACCTACGAGCAGTACTTC.

In DNA form, the CDR3 reads TGCGCCAGCAGCCAAGAGGCCTTAGCGGGAGTGACCTACGAGCAGTACTTC. Protein product: CASSQEALAGVTYEQYF. The chain joins TRBV4-3 to TRBJ2-7; TRBD2 matches 9 bases. The CDR3 contains 17 residues. After removal of 0 bases from V and 2 bases from J, the junction contained 8 bases not matched to a gene. Per the germline V gene, CDR1 is LGHNA and CDR2 is YSLEER.

The chain combines TRBV11-2 with TRBJ2-7, with no clear D. V lost 4 bases and J lost 4, with 11 bases in between. This CDR3 region has 13 residues. In germline, CDR1 is SGHAT, CDR2 FQNNGV. DNA of the CDR3: TGTGCCAGCAGCTCAGGCCCCTGGTACGAGCAGTACTTC. Amino acid sequence: CASSSGPWYEQYF.

This chain uses TRBV14 with TRBJ2-7; 8 bases match TRBD1. J lost 3 bases, V lost 4 bases, and 11 bases had no gene match. The CDR3 has 16 residues. Germline CDR1 and CDR2: SGHDN and FVKESK. CDR3: CASSLLPGDRGYEQYF. CDR3 sequence (DNA): TGTGCCAGCAGCCTACTCCCGGGTGACAGGGGCTACGAGCAGTACTTC.

The chain couples TRBV5-4 to TRBJ2-6; no clear D gene. Trimming removed 0 bases at V and 0 bases at J, with 10 bases between. Germline CDR1 SGHNT, CDR2 YYREEE (reference sequence). This CDR3 has 17 residues. The CDR3 bases are TGTGCCAGCAGCTTGGCATTTCCGGGCTCTGGGGCCAACGTCCTGACTTTC. It codes for CASSLAFPGSGANVLTF.

Comments on this clone: Relative to the germline gene, one junction end is altered; a read error may explain this. This CDR3 is also generated by other DNA sequences in the sample. The rearrangement links TRBV15 to TRBJ1-4; no clear D gene. This CDR3 spans 18 amino acids. Germline V lookup: CDR1 LNHNV, CDR2 YYDKDF (reference sequence). For the CDR3, the DNA is TGTGCCACCAGCAGAGATCTCGCGGGAGTTACAACTAACGAAAAACTGTTTTTT. This translates into CATSRDLAGVTTNEKLFF.

This chain connects TRBV7-4 to TRBJ1-5; a weak D match, TRBD1 (6 bases). The germline gives CDR1 SGHVT, CDR2 SQSDAQ. Between the trimmed V and J ends, which lost 1 base and 4 bases, there was a span of 17 bases. CDR3 size: 17 residues. The CDR3 sequence is CASSLDSLGRGNQPQHF. The CDR3 nucleotides read TGTGCCAGCAGCTTAGATTCTTTGGGCAGGGGAAATCAGCCCCAGCATTTT.

The V and J genes are TRBV28 and TRBJ2-7, with 7 bases identical to TRBD1. The V gene end was trimmed by 6 bases and the J gene end by 2 bases; junction bases not matched to a gene: 7. CDR3 length: 14 residues. In germline, CDR1 is MDHEN, CDR2 SYDVKM. The chain's CDR3 is CASRPGTETYEQYF. CDR3 sequence (DNA): TGTGCCAGCAGACCCGGGACAGAAACCTACGAGCAGTACTTC.